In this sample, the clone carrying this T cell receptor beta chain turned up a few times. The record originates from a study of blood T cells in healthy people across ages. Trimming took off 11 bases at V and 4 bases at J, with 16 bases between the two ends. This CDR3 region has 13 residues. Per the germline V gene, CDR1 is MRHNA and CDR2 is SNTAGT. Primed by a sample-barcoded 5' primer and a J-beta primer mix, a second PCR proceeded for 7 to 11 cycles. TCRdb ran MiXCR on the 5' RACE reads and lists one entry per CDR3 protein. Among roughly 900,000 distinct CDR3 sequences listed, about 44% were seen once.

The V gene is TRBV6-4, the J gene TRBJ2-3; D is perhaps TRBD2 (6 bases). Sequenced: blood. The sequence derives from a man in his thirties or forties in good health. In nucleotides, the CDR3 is TGTGCCGCATCCTCCTCTAGCGCAGATACGCAGTATTTT. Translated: CAASSSSADTQYF.